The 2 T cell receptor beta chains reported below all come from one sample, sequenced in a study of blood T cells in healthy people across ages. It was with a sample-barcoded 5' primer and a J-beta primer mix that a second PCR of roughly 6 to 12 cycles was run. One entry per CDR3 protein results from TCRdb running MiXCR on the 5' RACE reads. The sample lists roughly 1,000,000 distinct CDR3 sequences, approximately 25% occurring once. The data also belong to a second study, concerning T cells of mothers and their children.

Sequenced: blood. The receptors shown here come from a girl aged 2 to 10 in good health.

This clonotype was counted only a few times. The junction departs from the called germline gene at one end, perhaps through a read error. The CDR3 region is CASSLLGRRDTVAFF. Written as DNA, the CDR3 is TGTGCCAGCAGTTTATTGGGGCGAAGGGACACTGTAGCTTTCTTT. The chain combines TRBV28 with TRBJ1-1, with D possibly being TRBD1 (6 bases). The V gene's germline CDR1 is MDHEN and CDR2 SYDVKM. The CDR3 covers 15 residues.

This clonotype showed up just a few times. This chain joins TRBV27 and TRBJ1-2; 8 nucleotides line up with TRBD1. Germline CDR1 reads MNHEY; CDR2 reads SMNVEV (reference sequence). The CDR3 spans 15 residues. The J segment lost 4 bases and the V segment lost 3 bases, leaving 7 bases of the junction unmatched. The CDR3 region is CASSFGGQVGYGYTF. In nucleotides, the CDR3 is TGTGCCAGCAGTTTTGGGGGACAGGTTGGCTATGGCTACACCTTC.